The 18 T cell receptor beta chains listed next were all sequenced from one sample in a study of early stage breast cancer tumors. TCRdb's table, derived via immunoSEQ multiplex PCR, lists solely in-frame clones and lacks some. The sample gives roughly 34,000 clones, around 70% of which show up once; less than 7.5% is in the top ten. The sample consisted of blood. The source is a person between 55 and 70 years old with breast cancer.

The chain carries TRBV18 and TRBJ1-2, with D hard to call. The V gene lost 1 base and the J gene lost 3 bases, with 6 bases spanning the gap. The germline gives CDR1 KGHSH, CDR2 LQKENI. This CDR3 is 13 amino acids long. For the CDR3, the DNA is TGTGCCAGCTCACCACGGACGGACTATGGCTACACCTTC. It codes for CASSPRTDYGYTF.

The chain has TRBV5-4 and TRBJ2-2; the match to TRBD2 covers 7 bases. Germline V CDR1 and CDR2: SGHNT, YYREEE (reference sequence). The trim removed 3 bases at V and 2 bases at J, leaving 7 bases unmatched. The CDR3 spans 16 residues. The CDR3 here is CASSSGQRGNTGELFF. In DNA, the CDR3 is TGTGCCAGCAGCTCTGGGCAGCGGGGTAACACCGGGGAGCTGTTTTTT.

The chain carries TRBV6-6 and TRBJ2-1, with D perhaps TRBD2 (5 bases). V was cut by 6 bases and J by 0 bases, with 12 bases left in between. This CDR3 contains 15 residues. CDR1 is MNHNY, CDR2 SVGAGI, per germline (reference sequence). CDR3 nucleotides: TGTGCCAGCAGCCCACTGGGGAGCTCCTACAATGAGCAGTTCTTC. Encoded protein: CASSPLGSSYNEQFF.

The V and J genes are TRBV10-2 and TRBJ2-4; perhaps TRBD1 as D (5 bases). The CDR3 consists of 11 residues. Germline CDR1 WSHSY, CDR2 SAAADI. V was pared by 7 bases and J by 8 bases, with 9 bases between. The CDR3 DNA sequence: TGCGCCAGCAAAGGGGTATACATTCAGTACTTC. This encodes CASKGVYIQYF.

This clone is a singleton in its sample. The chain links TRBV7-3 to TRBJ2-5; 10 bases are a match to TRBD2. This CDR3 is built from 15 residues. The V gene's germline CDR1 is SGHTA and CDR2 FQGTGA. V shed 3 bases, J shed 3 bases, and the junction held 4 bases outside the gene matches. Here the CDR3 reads CASSLGLAGEETQYF. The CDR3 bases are TGTGCCAGCAGCTTGGGGCTAGCGGGGGAAGAGACCCAGTACTTC.

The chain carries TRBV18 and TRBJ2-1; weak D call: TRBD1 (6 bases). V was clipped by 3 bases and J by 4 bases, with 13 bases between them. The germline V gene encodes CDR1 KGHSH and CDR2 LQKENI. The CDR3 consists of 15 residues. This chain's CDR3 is CASSPSQGSYNEQFF. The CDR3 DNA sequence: TGTGCCAGCTCACCGAGCCAGGGGTCATACAATGAGCAGTTCTTC.

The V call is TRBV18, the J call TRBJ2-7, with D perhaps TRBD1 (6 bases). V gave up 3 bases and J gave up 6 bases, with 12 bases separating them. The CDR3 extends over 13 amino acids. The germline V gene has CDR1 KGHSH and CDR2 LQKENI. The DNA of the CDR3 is TGTGCCAGCTCACCGTTACAGGGTTCCGAGCAGTACTTC. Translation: CASSPLQGSEQYF.

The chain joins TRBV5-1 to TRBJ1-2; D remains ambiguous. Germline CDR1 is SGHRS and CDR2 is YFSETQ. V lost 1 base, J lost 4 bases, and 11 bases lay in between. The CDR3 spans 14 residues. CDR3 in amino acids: CASSLLGVTYGYTF. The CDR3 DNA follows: TGCGCCAGCAGCTTGCTCGGTGTTACCTATGGCTACACCTTC.

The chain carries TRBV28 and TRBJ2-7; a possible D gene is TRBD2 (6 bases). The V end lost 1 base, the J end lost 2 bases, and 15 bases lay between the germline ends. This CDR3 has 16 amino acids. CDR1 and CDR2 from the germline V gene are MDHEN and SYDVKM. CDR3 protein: CASSLLGSRGPYEQYF. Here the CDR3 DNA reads TGTGCCAGCAGTTTATTGGGGTCGCGGGGCCCCTACGAGCAGTACTTC.

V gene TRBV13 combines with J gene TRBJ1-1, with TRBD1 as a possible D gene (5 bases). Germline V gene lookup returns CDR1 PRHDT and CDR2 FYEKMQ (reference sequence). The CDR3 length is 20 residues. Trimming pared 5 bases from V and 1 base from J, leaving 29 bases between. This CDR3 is CASSVIPSASYSRGNTEAFF. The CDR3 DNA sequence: TGTGCCAGCAGCGTAATTCCCTCGGCTAGTTATTCAAGGGGGAACACTGAAGCTTTCTTT.

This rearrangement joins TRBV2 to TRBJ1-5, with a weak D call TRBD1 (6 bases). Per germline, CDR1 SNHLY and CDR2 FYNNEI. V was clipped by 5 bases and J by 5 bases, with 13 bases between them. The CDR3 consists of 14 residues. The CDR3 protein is CASSPGTLDQPQHF. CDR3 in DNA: TGTGCCAGCAGTCCCGGGACACTTGATCAGCCCCAGCATTTT.

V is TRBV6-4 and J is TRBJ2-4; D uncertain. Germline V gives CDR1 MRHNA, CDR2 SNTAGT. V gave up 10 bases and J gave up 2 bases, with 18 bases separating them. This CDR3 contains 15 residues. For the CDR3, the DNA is TGTGCCATCACAAGGACCCCCAGGCCCAAAAACATTCAGTACTTC. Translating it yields CAITRTPRPKNIQYF.

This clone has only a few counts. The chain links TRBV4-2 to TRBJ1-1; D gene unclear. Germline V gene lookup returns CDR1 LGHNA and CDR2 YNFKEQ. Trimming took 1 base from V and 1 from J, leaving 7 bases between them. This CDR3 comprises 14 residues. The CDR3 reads CASSQGTTNTEAFF. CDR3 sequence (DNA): TGTGCCAGCAGCCAAGGAACCACGAACACTGAAGCTTTCTTT.

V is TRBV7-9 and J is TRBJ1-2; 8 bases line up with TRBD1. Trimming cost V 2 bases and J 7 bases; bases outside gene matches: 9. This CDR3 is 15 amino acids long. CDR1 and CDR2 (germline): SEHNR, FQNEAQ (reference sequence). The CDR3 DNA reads TGTGCCAGCAGCTTATCAGGGCCGGACAGGGCTGGCTACACCTTC. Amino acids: CASSLSGPDRAGYTF.

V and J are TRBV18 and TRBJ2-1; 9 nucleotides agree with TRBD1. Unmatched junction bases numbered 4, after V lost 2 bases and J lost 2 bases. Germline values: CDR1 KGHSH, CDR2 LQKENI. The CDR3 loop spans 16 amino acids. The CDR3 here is CASSPVDRGTYNEQFF. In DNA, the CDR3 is TGTGCCAGCTCACCAGTGGACAGGGGAACCTACAATGAGCAGTTCTTC. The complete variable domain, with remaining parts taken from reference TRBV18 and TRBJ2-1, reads NAGVMQNPRHLVRRRGQEARLRCSPMKGHSHVYWYRQLPEEGLKFMVYLQKENIIDESGMPKERFSAEFPKEGPSILRIQQVVRGDSAAYFCASSPVDRGTYNEQFFGPGTRLTVL.

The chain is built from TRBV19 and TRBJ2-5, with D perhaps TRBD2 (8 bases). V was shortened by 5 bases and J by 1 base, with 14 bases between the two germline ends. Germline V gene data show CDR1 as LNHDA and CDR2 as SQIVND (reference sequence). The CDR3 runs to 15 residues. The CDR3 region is CASSPGGTVQETQYF. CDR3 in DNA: TGTGCCAGTAGTCCGGGGGGGACAGTCCAAGAGACCCAGTACTTC.

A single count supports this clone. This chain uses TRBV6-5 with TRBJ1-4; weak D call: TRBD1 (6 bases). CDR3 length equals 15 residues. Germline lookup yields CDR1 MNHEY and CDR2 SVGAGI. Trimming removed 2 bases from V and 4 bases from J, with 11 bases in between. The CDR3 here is CASSYTGSGNEKLFF. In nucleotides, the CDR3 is TGTGCCAGCAGTTACACAGGGTCGGGTAATGAAAAACTGTTTTTT.

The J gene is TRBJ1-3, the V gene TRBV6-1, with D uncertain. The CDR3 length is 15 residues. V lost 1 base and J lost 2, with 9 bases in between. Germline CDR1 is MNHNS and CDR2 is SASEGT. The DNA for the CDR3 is TGTGCCAGCAGTGAAGTAGTCCGTCCTGGAAACACCATATATTTT. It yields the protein CASSEVVRPGNTIYF.